These 7 T cell receptor beta chains originate from one sample sequenced in a study of PD-1 blockade in classical Hodgkin lymphoma. The sample's time point: cycle 4 day 1 (C4D1), after five to seven weeks of nivolumab. In every patient, relapse followed autologous stem cell transplantation, while exposure to brentuximab vedotin differed. Profiled with immunoSEQ multiplex PCR; TCRdb holds only in-frame clones, not every one. Of roughly 94,000 clones listed, just over 90% are singletons. The input for sequencing was peripheral blood mononuclear cells (PBMCs), taken before the fourth cycle of nivolumab. These receptors were obtained from a human donor with classical Hodgkin lymphoma.

The chain employs TRBV19 and TRBJ2-2, with TRBD2 as a possible D gene (6 bases). Germline-derived CDR1 and CDR2 are LNHDA and SQIVND (reference sequence). The V gene lost 6 bases and the J gene lost 7 bases, with 18 bases spanning the gap. This CDR3 region has 15 residues. CDR3 sequence (DNA): TGTGCCAGTAGCATCCTTGCTAGCGTAGGCGGGGAGCTGTTTTTT. Translation gives CASSILASVGGELFF.

The rearrangement links TRBV5-5 to TRBJ1-5; no clear D. V was pared by 0 bases and J by 6 bases, with 10 bases between. CDR3 length: 14 amino acids. The germline gives CDR1 SGHKS, CDR2 YYEKEE (reference sequence). CDR3 coding DNA: TGTGCCAGCAGCTTGGGCGGGTTCGGTCAGCCCCAGCATTTT. It encodes CASSLGGFGQPQHF. Full variable domain (rest looked up from reference TRBV5-5 and TRBJ1-5): DAGVTQSPTHLIKTRGQQVTLRCSPISGHKSVSWYQQVLGQGPQFIFQYYEKEERGRGNFPDRFSARQFPNYSSELNVNALLLGDSALYLCASSLGGFGQPQHFGDGTRLSIL.

This chain uses TRBV2 with TRBJ2-7; D is possibly TRBD1 (5 bases). Germline V gives CDR1 SNHLY, CDR2 FYNNEI. Trimming removed 7 bases at V and 2 bases at J, with 15 bases between. CDR3 length: 14 amino acids. CDR3 sequence: CASTREQDTYEQYF. CDR3 nucleotide sequence: TGTGCCAGCACCAGGGAACAGGATACCTACGAGCAGTACTTC.

The CDR3 bases are TGCAGCGTTGTGGGGCCAGTCTTCTGGGAGCAGTTCTTC. This gives the protein CSVVGPVFWEQFF. This rearrangement joins TRBV29-1 to TRBJ2-1; weak D call: TRBD1 (5 bases). V was shortened by 4 bases and J by 10 bases, with 17 bases between the two germline ends. Germline CDR1 and CDR2: SQVTM and ANQGSEA. The CDR3 is 13 amino acids.

The rearrangement links TRBV7-9 to TRBJ1-1, with D unresolved. V was cut by 3 bases and J by 3 bases, with 11 bases left in between. The germline CDR1 and CDR2 sequences are SEHNR and FQNEAQ (reference sequence). This CDR3 has 14 amino acids. This CDR3 is CASSFVVGDTEAFF. The CDR3 DNA follows: TGTGCCAGCAGCTTTGTGGTTGGGGACACTGAAGCTTTCTTT.

J is TRBJ2-5 and V is TRBV29-1, with 11 bases fitting TRBD2. With 4 bases clipped from V and 5 bases from J, the junction kept 6 bases outside the gene matches. The CDR3 is 14 amino acids. The germline V gene has CDR1 SQVTM and CDR2 ANQGSEA. CDR3 nucleotide sequence: TGCAGCGTTGTAGCGGGAGGGCGGAGGGAGACCCAGTACTTC. This gives the protein CSVVAGGRRETQYF.

The chain combines TRBV19 with TRBJ2-1; possibly TRBD1 or TRBD2 for D (5 bases each). Germline values: CDR1 LNHDA, CDR2 SQIVND (reference sequence). CDR3 size: 14 residues. V gave up 4 bases and J gave up 4 bases, with 11 bases separating them. The CDR3 spells CASSTPGRYNEQFF. DNA for the CDR3: TGTGCCAGTAGTACCCCGGGACGGTACAATGAGCAGTTCTTC.